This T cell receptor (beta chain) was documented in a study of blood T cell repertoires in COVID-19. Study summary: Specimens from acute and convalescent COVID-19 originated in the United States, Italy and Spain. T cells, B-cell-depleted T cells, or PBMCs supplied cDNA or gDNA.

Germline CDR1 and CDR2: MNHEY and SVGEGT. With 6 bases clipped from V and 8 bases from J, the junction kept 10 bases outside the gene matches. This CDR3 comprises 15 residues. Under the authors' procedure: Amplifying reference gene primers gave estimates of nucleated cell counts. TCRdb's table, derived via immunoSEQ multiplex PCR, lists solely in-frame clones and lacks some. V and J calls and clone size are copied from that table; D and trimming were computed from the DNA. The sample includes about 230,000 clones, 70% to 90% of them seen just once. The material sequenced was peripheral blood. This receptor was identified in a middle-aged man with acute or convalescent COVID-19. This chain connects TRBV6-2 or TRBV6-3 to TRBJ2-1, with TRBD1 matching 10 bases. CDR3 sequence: CASSDGTGAGHEQFF. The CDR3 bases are TGTGCCAGCAGCGACGGGACAGGGGCAGGCCATGAGCAGTTCTTC.